Shown below are 29 T cell receptor beta chains from a single sample sequenced in a study of radiation and T cells in renal cell carcinoma. Repertoires were generated with immunoSEQ multiplex PCR, while TCRdb's copy carries only in-frame clones and drops some. Here the sample spans some 150,000 clones, around 90% being singletons. Documented time point: blood 2 weeks post-SBRT. The treatment: 15 Gy SBRT to primary tumor, nephrectomy 4 weeks later. Source: blood, taken from a patient whose treatment included radiotherapy and nephrectomy. Every receptor here comes from a woman aged 45-65 years with renal cell carcinoma.

V is TRBV5-1 and J is TRBJ1-2; TRBD1 aligns across 10 bases. J gave up 3 bases and V 4 bases, and 6 bases lay outside the gene matches. The CDR3 runs 15 residues. Germline loops: CDR1 SGHRS, CDR2 YFSETQ. DNA for the CDR3: TGCGCCAGCAGCCGACAGGGGGCGTCTGACTATGGCTACACCTTC. Amino acids: CASSRQGASDYGYTF.

This chain connects TRBV29-1 to TRBJ1-1; TRBD1 agrees at 10 bases. J was trimmed by 6 bases and V by 7 bases; bases with no gene match: 5. In germline, CDR1 is SQVTM, CDR2 ANQGSEA. This CDR3 has 12 residues. The CDR3, as DNA: TGCAGCGCCGGACAGGGGGTATCTGAAGCTTTCTTT. Its protein product is CSAGQGVSEAFF.

This clone was recorded only once. J is TRBJ2-3 and V is TRBV6-5; D is unresolved. CDR3 length: 14 residues. V lost 2 bases to trimming and J lost 0 bases, with 6 bases between them. CDR1 and CDR2 from the germline V gene are MNHEY and SVGAGI. CDR3: CASSYPTSTDTQYF. CDR3 nucleotides: TGTGCCAGCAGTTACCCGACGAGCACAGATACGCAGTATTTT.

The chain carries TRBV7-2 and TRBJ2-1; D is possibly TRBD2 (6 bases). The CDR3 covers 13 residues. V dropped 6 bases and J dropped 8 bases, with 14 bases sitting between them. Germline CDR1 and CDR2: SGHTA and FQGNSA. In nucleotides, the CDR3 is TGTGCCAGCAGACTAGCAGGAGGGGATGAGCAGTTCTTC. This translates into CASRLAGGDEQFF.

V gene TRBV7-2 combines with J gene TRBJ2-2, with 7 bases that match TRBD2. The J segment lost 4 bases and the V segment lost 2 bases, leaving 7 bases of the junction unmatched. The CDR3 totals 16 residues. In germline, CDR1 is SGHTA, CDR2 FQGNSA. CDR3 nucleotides: TGTGCCAGCAGCTTAATCCCCGGGGGGAGCACCGGGGAGCTGTTTTTT. Translated, it gives CASSLIPGGSTGELFF.

As DNA, the CDR3 is TGTGCCAGCAGTGAGGACAGGGCTAACGGAAACACCATATATTTT. Its translation: CASSEDRANGNTIYF. V and J are TRBV6-1 and TRBJ1-3; 8 nucleotides align to TRBD1. CDR1 is MNHNS, CDR2 SASEGT, per germline. Trimming removed 3 bases from V and 4 bases from J; junction bases left unmatched: 5. CDR3 length: 15 residues.

The J gene is TRBJ2-1, the V gene TRBV9; perhaps TRBD1 as D (5 bases). Germline-derived CDR1 and CDR2 are SGDLS and YYNGEE. This CDR3 spans 18 amino acids. Between the trimmed V and J ends, which lost 4 bases and 0 bases, there was a span of 20 bases. CDR3 loop: CASSRVDRPLHSYNEQFF. The CDR3, as DNA: TGTGCCAGCAGCCGAGTCGACAGACCCCTCCACTCCTACAATGAGCAGTTCTTC.

The chain combines TRBV29-1 with TRBJ2-7; a weak D match, TRBD1 (5 bases). V was cut by 7 bases and J by 2 bases, with 18 bases left in between. Germline CDR1 and CDR2: SQVTM and ANQGSEA. The CDR3 contains 14 residues. CDR3 protein: CSAKRTQQTYEQYF. CDR3 sequence (DNA): TGCAGCGCTAAACGGACACAACAGACCTACGAGCAGTACTTC.

This chain connects TRBV12-5 to TRBJ2-7; D might be TRBD2 (7 bases). This CDR3 comprises 13 residues. Trimming took off 3 bases at V and 5 bases at J, with 11 bases between the two ends. The germline CDR1 and CDR2 sequences are LGHNT and FRNRAP. CDR3 nucleotides: TGTGCTAGTGGTTTTGGGGGGGCGGACGAGCAGTACTTC. This gives the protein CASGFGGADEQYF.

The chain uses TRBV6-6 and TRBJ1-1, with D possibly being TRBD1 (5 bases). V was clipped by 5 bases and J by 6 bases, with 13 bases between them. Germline assignment: CDR1 MNHNY and CDR2 SVGAGI (reference sequence). The CDR3 loop spans 13 amino acids. CDR3 sequence reads: CASSPTGGAEAFF. CDR3 nucleotide sequence: TGTGCCAGCAGTCCTACAGGAGGGGCTGAAGCTTTCTTT.

This clone is a singleton in its sample. The V gene is TRBV7-9, the J gene TRBJ1-2; 10 bases map to TRBD1. V gave up 5 bases and J gave up 1 base; unmatched junction bases: 13. CDR1 and CDR2 from the germline V gene are SEHNR and FQNEAQ (reference sequence). The CDR3 contains 18 residues. The CDR3 nucleotides are TGTGCCAGCAGCCCCAGAGGACAGGGGGGGGACCTTAACTATGGCTACACCTTC. Its protein product is CASSPRGQGGDLNYGYTF.

The chain carries TRBV19 and TRBJ1-2; no reliable D call. The germline V gene encodes CDR1 LNHDA and CDR2 SQIVND (reference sequence). CDR3 length equals 17 residues. V was pared by 3 bases and J by 4 bases, with 21 bases between. The CDR3 coding sequence is TGTGCCAGTAGTATCGGCAGTGCGGAGGGCGATTTCTATGGCTACACCTTC. Amino acids: CASSIGSAEGDFYGYTF.

V and J are TRBV30 and TRBJ2-5; D ambiguous. Germline assignment: CDR1 GTSNPN and CDR2 SVGIG (reference sequence). With 2 bases removed from V and 2 bases from J, the gap between germline ends came to 6 bases. CDR3 size: 12 residues. The CDR3 DNA reads as TGTGCCTGGAGTAGTCAGCAAGAGACCCAGTACTTC. Protein: CAWSSQQETQYF.

The CDR3 loop reads CASSKTSGGSETQYF. The CDR3 bases are TGTGCCAGTAGTAAAACTAGCGGGGGTAGCGAGACCCAGTACTTC. The chain links TRBV19 to TRBJ2-5; 11 nucleotides align to TRBD2. CDR1 and CDR2 from the germline V gene are LNHDA and SQIVND (reference sequence). V lost 4 bases and J lost 5; bases outside the gene matches: 6. The CDR3 has 15 amino acids.

The chain joins TRBV7-6 to TRBJ1-4; 7 nucleotides match TRBD1. The CDR3 sequence is 16 residues long. Germline V gene lookup returns CDR1 SGHVS and CDR2 FNYEAQ. V trimming: 2 bases; J trimming: 2 bases; junction bases outside the gene matches: 5. Here the CDR3 DNA reads TGTGCCAGCAGCTTACGTTACAGGGGCACTAATGAAAAACTGTTTTTT. This encodes CASSLRYRGTNEKLFF. Full variable domain (outside the CDR3, taken from reference TRBV7-6 and TRBJ1-4): GAGVSQSPRYKVTKRGQDVALRCDPISGHVSLYWYRQALGQGPEFLTYFNYEAQQDKSGLPNDRFSAERPEGSISTLTIQRTEQRDSAMYRCASSLRYRGTNEKLFFGSGTQLSVL.

The V and J genes are TRBV7-2 and TRBJ1-1, with D unclear. Germline V gives CDR1 SGHTA, CDR2 FQGNSA. V was pared by 2 bases and J by 2 bases, with 9 bases between. The CDR3 runs 14 residues. CDR3 region: CASSLLGANTEAFF. The CDR3 DNA sequence: TGTGCCAGCAGCTTACTGGGAGCCAACACTGAAGCTTTCTTT.

V is TRBV7-2 and J is TRBJ2-3; 9 nucleotides match TRBD2. This CDR3 region has 16 residues. V was clipped by 5 bases and J by 1 base; unmatched bases: 7. CDR1 SGHTA and CDR2 FQGNSA come from the germline V gene. The chain's CDR3 is CASSPPIAGGTDTQYF. Here the CDR3 DNA reads TGTGCCAGCAGCCCCCCAATAGCGGGGGGCACAGATACGCAGTATTTT. Together with reference TRBV7-2 and TRBJ2-3, the CDR3 gives the full variable domain: GAGVSQSPSNKVTEKGKDVELRCDPISGHTALYWYRQSLGQGLEFLIYFQGNSAPDKSGLPSDRFSAERTGGSVSTLTIQRTQQEDSAVYLCASSPPIAGGTDTQYFGPGTRLTVL.

The rearrangement joins TRBV7-8 to TRBJ2-1; 10 bases fit TRBD1. V gave up 5 bases and J gave up 6 bases; unmatched junction bases: 4. Germline-derived CDR1 and CDR2 are SGHVS and FQNEAQ. This CDR3 is built from 14 residues. The CDR3 coding sequence is TGTGCCAGCAGCGCCGACAGGGGGCGCAATGAGCAGTTCTTC. Protein product: CASSADRGRNEQFF.

This clone has a single count. The rearrangement joins TRBV2 to TRBJ2-5, with D perhaps TRBD1 (5 bases). This CDR3 is 12 amino acids long. Trimming shortened V by 4 bases and J by 10 bases, and 13 bases separated the two germline ends. The V gene's germline CDR1 is SNHLY and CDR2 FYNNEI. For the CDR3, the DNA is TGTGCCAGCAGTGCAAGGGGCTGGGACCAGTACTTC. Encoded protein: CASSARGWDQYF.

The chain recombines TRBV7-8 with TRBJ2-1, with TRBD2 matching over 11 bases. Germline CDR1 reads SGHVS; CDR2 reads FQNEAQ. J was trimmed by 6 bases and V by 8 bases; bases with no gene match: 21. The CDR3 spans 19 residues. CDR3 protein: CASRTARTSGYLRGNEQFF. CDR3 DNA: TGTGCCAGCCGAACAGCGAGGACTAGCGGGTACCTTCGGGGCAATGAGCAGTTCTTC.

V and J are TRBV10-3 and TRBJ1-2; 7 positions agree with TRBD1. This CDR3 has 12 amino acids. J gave up 8 bases and V 7 bases, and 7 bases lay outside the gene matches. Germline CDR1 and CDR2: ENHRY and SYGVKD. CDR3 sequence reads: CAIKGTEGGYTF. The CDR3 DNA reads as TGTGCCATCAAAGGGACAGAAGGGGGCTACACCTTC.

A single count supports this clone. The rearrangement joins TRBV2 to TRBJ2-7; 11 bases align to TRBD2. Germline-derived CDR1 and CDR2 are SNHLY and FYNNEI. The CDR3 has 15 amino acids. The junction had 6 bases not matched to a gene; V was cut back by 5 bases and J by 3 bases. Here the CDR3 reads CASSPLAGGYYEQYF. The CDR3 nucleotides are TGTGCCAGCAGTCCTCTAGCGGGGGGATACTACGAGCAGTACTTC.

V is TRBV5-1 and J is TRBJ1-3; D ambiguous. CDR1 and CDR2 from the germline V gene are SGHRS and YFSETQ. V lost 2 bases, J lost 6 bases, and 9 bases lay in between. This CDR3 region has 13 residues. The DNA for the CDR3 is TGCGCCAGCAGCTTATCTAGTTTAAACACCATATATTTT. This sequence encodes CASSLSSLNTIYF.

This clone was counted only a few times. This CDR3 reads CAWRRTGPTEAFF. CDR3 sequence (DNA): TGTGCCTGGAGACGTACAGGGCCAACTGAAGCTTTCTTT. V is TRBV30 and J is TRBJ1-1; the D gene is possibly TRBD1 (6 bases). Germline lookup yields CDR1 GTSNPN and CDR2 SVGIG (reference sequence). This CDR3 comprises 13 residues. Deletions cut 3 bases from V and 5 bases from J, with 13 bases between.

This chain connects TRBV6-8 to TRBJ1-4; 7 nucleotides align to TRBD1. CDR1 and CDR2 from the germline V gene are MNHGY and SAAAGT. CDR3 size: 18 residues. Unmatched junction bases numbered 16, after V lost 5 bases and J lost 4 bases. The CDR3 loop is CASSEREDRLGYNEKLFF. CDR3 coding DNA: TGTGCCAGCAGTGAGCGGGAGGACAGGTTGGGATATAATGAAAAACTGTTTTTT.

This clone was observed once. The rearrangement joins TRBV5-4 to TRBJ1-2; 10 bases are shared with TRBD1. The CDR3 is 15 amino acids. V gave up 1 base and J gave up 7 bases; unmatched junction bases: 7. The germline V gene has CDR1 SGHNT and CDR2 YYREEE (reference sequence). CDR3 protein: CASSLWLRDRGGYTF. CDR3 DNA sequence: TGTGCCAGCAGCTTGTGGTTGCGGGACAGGGGTGGCTACACCTTC.

This clone appeared once. The chain recombines TRBV6-5 with TRBJ1-5, with no clear D. The V and J ends lost 2 bases and 8 bases respectively, with 10 bases between them. Germline CDR1 is MNHEY and CDR2 is SVGAGI. There are 13 residues in the CDR3. DNA for the CDR3: TGTGCCAGCAGTTACCTGCCTTGGGAGCCCCAGCATTTT. Translated: CASSYLPWEPQHF.

This clone was counted only a few times. The chain is built from TRBV4-1 and TRBJ1-6, with 7 bases aligning to TRBD1. The CDR3 runs to 16 residues. The V gene end was trimmed by 0 bases and the J gene end by 10 bases; junction bases not matched to a gene: 9. In germline, CDR1 is MGHRA, CDR2 YSYEKL. The CDR3 sequence is CASSQDWPGGNSPLHF. CDR3 in DNA: TGCGCCAGCAGCCAAGATTGGCCAGGGGGTAACTCACCCCTCCACTTT.

This chain connects TRBV5-4 to TRBJ2-5; 8 bases match TRBD1. Germline CDR1 and CDR2: SGHNT and YYREEE (reference sequence). V shed 1 base, J shed 4 bases, and the junction held 6 bases outside the gene matches. This CDR3 spans 15 amino acids. CDR3 region: CASSLQDRDGETQYF. CDR3 DNA sequence: TGTGCCAGCAGCTTGCAGGACAGGGACGGAGAGACCCAGTACTTC.